A selection of T cell receptor beta chains follows, all from one sample in a study of blood T cell repertoires in COVID-19. TCRdb keeps only in-frame clones here, not all; method: immunoSEQ multiplex PCR. The sample has roughly 250,000 clones; about nine tenths are singletons. The material sequenced was PBMCs or T cells enriched from blood (not recorded which). The source is a woman aged 25 to 45 with acute COVID-19. CDR3s leave out the opening cysteine and the closing phenylalanine or tryptophan.

j_call	v_call	cdr3_aa
TRBJ1-2	TRBV25-1	ASSAGGGYT
TRBJ1-1	TRBV12-3/TRBV12-4	ASGPQMNTEAF
TRBJ2-7	TRBV28	ASSLTYRDEQY
TRBJ1-5	TRBV27	ASSVTGILNQPQH
TRBJ1-2	TRBV2	ASTTRGGDGYT
TRBJ1-2	TRBV30	AWSLYREGDGYT
TRBJ2-5	TRBV29-1	SVGGPGGETQY
TRBJ2-1	TRBV11-1	ASSLWTGISYNEQF
TRBJ2-5	TRBV2	ASRETSGRAETQY
TRBJ2-2	TRBV24-1	ATSGNFINTGELF
TRBJ1-2	TRBV5-6	ASSLAGQGAGYT
TRBJ2-5	TRBV29-1	SVTLATVEGTQY
TRBJ2-3	TRBV2	ASSVYGLAGGGPTDTQY
TRBJ2-7	TRBV6-5	ASRDRALEQY
TRBJ2-3	TRBV2	ASGRTGGDTQY
TRBJ2-3	TRBV9	ASSQNRDRGTDTQY
TRBJ1-6	TRBV25-1	ASRGVGSYNSPLH
TRBJ1-3	TRBV7-6	ASSLVGRSPGNTIY
TRBJ2-2	TRBV6-5	ASKGQGASGELF
TRBJ2-7	TRBV28	ASSLGGGSDPEQY
TRBJ1-6	TRBV30	ALRDTYNSPLH
TRBJ2-3	TRBV28	ASSLTPQAEPSTDTQY
TRBJ2-7	TRBV30	AWSPASEQY
TRBJ1-6	TRBV6-5	ASTSSYNSPLH
TRBJ1-2	TRBV19	ASSIQGAEGYT
TRBJ2-5	TRBV7-6	ASSQDIRETQY
TRBJ1-5	TRBV18	ASSPSGNQPQH
TRBJ2-7	TRBV6-5	ASSREAGVGEQY
TRBJ2-5	TRBV18	ASAEQETQY
TRBJ2-1	TRBV6-5	ASSYESGQREQF
TRBJ2-3	TRBV10-1	ASSLAGATDTQY
TRBJ2-1	TRBV5-1	ASSLGQASGNEQF
TRBJ1-3	TRBV12-5	ASGLVLSYQGNTIY
TRBJ2-7	TRBV6-5	ASRAGDGYEQY
TRBJ1-1	TRBV12-3/TRBV12-4	ASRRRSTEAF
TRBJ2-1	TRBV9	ASSVTLMVAGLRYGQF
TRBJ2-5	TRBV2	ASSEELAGAQETQY
TRBJ2-3	TRBV28	ASSPTRSGRSDTQY
TRBJ2-7	TRBV3-1/TRBV3-2	ASSPVGGTYEQY
TRBJ1-6	TRBV28	ASSADRALNSPLH
TRBJ1-2	TRBV20-1	SATEGPLFGYT
TRBJ2-1	TRBV7-8	ASSSWTVPGRNEQF
TRBJ2-7	TRBV28	ATTPPGQTYEQY
TRBJ2-1	TRBV5-6	ASSGTGSYNEQF